What follows are 21 T cell receptor beta chains derived from one specimen sequenced in a study of blood T cells in healthy people across ages. For the second PCR, which ran for roughly 6 to 12 cycles, a sample-barcoded 5' primer and a J-beta primer mix were used. TCRdb re-derived calls from the 5' RACE reads in MiXCR, one entry per CDR3 protein. The sample contains about 510,000 distinct CDR3 sequences, 27% of which appear only once. These data are also associated with another study on T cells of mothers and their children.

Input material: blood. The receptors come from a boy aged 2 to 10 in good health.

CDR3 coding DNA: TGTGCCAGCAGCCTTTGGACAAGCTCCTACGAGCAGTACTTC. It specifies CASSLWTSSYEQYF. This rearrangement joins TRBV11-2 to TRBJ2-7; the D gene is possibly TRBD1 (5 bases). The germline CDR1 and CDR2 sequences are SGHAT and FQNNGV. This CDR3 has 14 amino acids. Trimming stripped 5 bases from V and 0 bases from J, with 11 bases between.

V and J are TRBV7-9 and TRBJ1-2; possibly TRBD1 for D (5 bases). Germline CDR1 is SEHNR and CDR2 is FQNEAQ (reference sequence). This CDR3 has 11 residues. Trimming took off 10 bases at V and 8 bases at J, with 14 bases between the two ends. For the CDR3, the DNA is TGTGCCATCTTGCAGGGTCCCGGCTACACCTTC. Translating gives CAILQGPGYTF.

DNA for the CDR3: TGTGCCAGCAGGCCGGGGATCCGGGGGGCTCAAGAGACCCAGTACTTC. Protein: CASRPGIRGAQETQYF. The chain combines TRBV7-9 with TRBJ2-5; the D gene is possibly TRBD2 (7 bases). This CDR3 spans 16 amino acids. Germline values: CDR1 SEHNR, CDR2 FQNEAQ (reference sequence). Trimming stripped 6 bases from V and 2 bases from J, with 19 bases between.

The CDR3 region is CASSLDVGLNQPQHF. The CDR3 nucleotides are TGTGCCAGCAGCTTGGACGTAGGCCTCAATCAGCCCCAGCATTTT. This chain connects TRBV7-6 to TRBJ1-5; D unresolved. The germline V gene has CDR1 SGHVS and CDR2 FNYEAQ. The CDR3 is made up of 15 amino acids. Trimming removed 3 bases from V and 3 bases from J, with 12 bases in between.

This clonotype was detected many times. The chain recombines TRBV12-3 or TRBV12-4 with TRBJ1-2, with TRBD1 matching 9 bases. V gave up 7 bases and J gave up 7 bases; unmatched junction bases: 7. The CDR3 covers 13 residues. The CDR3 loop reads CASTGQGWSGYTF. In DNA, the CDR3 is TGTGCCAGCACCGGACAGGGGTGGTCTGGCTACACCTTC.

In this sample, this clonotype turned up a few times. This sequence joins TRBV14 and TRBJ1-2, with no clear D. CDR3 length: 15 amino acids. V was clipped by 0 bases and J by 7 bases, with 15 bases between them. Per the germline V gene, CDR1 is SGHDN and CDR2 is FVKESK. This CDR3 reads CASSQETGNPIGYTF. The DNA of the CDR3 is TGTGCCAGCAGCCAAGAGACTGGCAACCCAATTGGCTACACCTTC.

A few counts support this clonotype. The V and J genes are TRBV6-6 and TRBJ1-2, with TRBD1 matching 9 bases. The CDR3 runs to 13 residues. The J segment lost 8 bases and the V segment lost 5 bases, leaving 6 bases of the junction unmatched. Germline assignment: CDR1 MNHNY and CDR2 SVGAGI (reference sequence). DNA for the CDR3: TGTGCCAGCAGTACCGGGACAGGGAACGGCTACACCTTC. Translating it yields CASSTGTGNGYTF.

This clonotype occurred a few times. The chain is built from TRBV7-9 and TRBJ2-7; D is undetermined. This CDR3 contains 12 residues. V dropped 6 bases and J dropped 6 bases, with 12 bases sitting between them. Germline CDR1 and CDR2: SEHNR and FQNEAQ (reference sequence). CDR3 sequence (DNA): TGTGCCAGCAGTATACCCCCTAGCGAGCAGTACTTC. Encoded protein: CASSIPPSEQYF.

The chain has TRBV7-9 and TRBJ2-1; 11 bases align to TRBD1. V trimming: 4 bases; J trimming: 3 bases; junction bases outside the gene matches: 5. CDR1 SEHNR and CDR2 FQNEAQ come from the germline V gene (reference sequence). The CDR3 has 16 amino acids. In nucleotides, the CDR3 is TGTGCCAGCAGCTCTACCGGGACAGGGGGCTACAATGAGCAGTTCTTC. Amino acid sequence: CASSSTGTGGYNEQFF.

This clonotype was seen many times. The rearrangement joins TRBV12-3 or TRBV12-4 to TRBJ1-2, with D unresolved. V was clipped by 3 bases and J by 4 bases, with 3 bases between them. The CDR3 has 11 amino acids. CDR3 sequence (DNA): TGTGCCAGCAGTTTCTTCTATGGCTACACCTTC. Amino acids: CASSFFYGYTF.

This clonotype turned up a few times. The chain joins TRBV20-1 to TRBJ2-2; tentative D call: TRBD1 (5 bases). The CDR3 spans 13 residues. Germline V gene sequence: CDR1 DFQATT, CDR2 SNEGSKA (reference sequence). Trimming shortened V by 5 bases and J by 7 bases, and 14 bases separated the two germline ends. The CDR3 DNA sequence: TGCAGTGCTGGTCAGGGTCTAATCGGGGAGCTGTTTTTT. This codes for CSAGQGLIGELFF.

The V gene is TRBV5-1, the J gene TRBJ2-7, with D possibly matching TRBD2 (5 bases). Germline CDR1 and CDR2: SGHRS and YFSETQ. V was cut by 5 bases and J by 0 bases, with 9 bases left in between. This CDR3 contains 13 residues. The CDR3 DNA sequence: TGCGCCAGCAGGGCGGAGGCCTCCTACGAGCAGTACTTC. Translating gives CASRAEASYEQYF. The full variable domain, its missing parts supplied by reference TRBV5-1 and TRBJ2-7, is KAGVTQTPRYLIKTRGQQVTLSCSPISGHRSVSWYQQTPGQGLQFLFEYFSETQRNKGNFPGRFSGRQFSNSRSEMNVSTLELGDSALYLCASRAEASYEQYFGPGTRLTVT.

V and J are TRBV7-8 and TRBJ2-7; unclear D gene. The CDR3 totals 17 residues. Germline V gives CDR1 SGHVS, CDR2 FQNEAQ. V shed 5 bases and J shed 2 bases, with 22 bases lying between them. The CDR3 loop is CASSRTNLAAATYEQYF. CDR3 nucleotide sequence: TGTGCCAGCAGCCGTACTAATCTTGCGGCCGCGACCTACGAGCAGTACTTC.

The chain links TRBV5-1 to TRBJ2-3, with unresolved D. The length of the CDR3 is 11 residues. Germline CDR1 and CDR2: SGHRS and YFSETQ. The V and J ends lost 9 bases and 5 bases respectively, with 10 bases between them. For the CDR3, the DNA is TGCGCCACCAAAAACCAAGATACGCAGTATTTT. Its translation is CATKNQDTQYF.

In its sample, this clonotype was seen a few times. The CDR3 bases are TGTGCCAGCAGCTTCGTTAACTACGAGCAGTACTTC. Translation gives CASSFVNYEQYF. This chain connects TRBV11-2 to TRBJ2-5; D uncertain. The J call may be incorrect, as the DNA end agrees better with TRBJ2-7. The CDR3 loop spans 12 amino acids. The germline V gene has CDR1 SGHAT and CDR2 FQNNGV.

The chain links TRBV30 to TRBJ2-3; possible D gene TRBD2, 6 bases. CDR3 length equals 12 residues. V was shortened by 0 bases and J by 9 bases, with 10 bases between the two germline ends. CDR1 and CDR2 (germline): GTSNPN, SVGIG (reference sequence). In nucleotides, the CDR3 is TGTGCCTGGAGTGTACCGGGGAGGACGCAGTATTTT. Its translation: CAWSVPGRTQYF.

This clonotype occurred a few times. The V gene is TRBV6-6, the J gene TRBJ1-2; D remains ambiguous. Per the germline V gene, CDR1 is MNHNY and CDR2 is SVGAGI (reference sequence). This CDR3 has 13 residues. The V end lost 4 bases, the J end lost 7 bases, and 13 bases lay between the germline ends. The CDR3 region has the DNA TGTGCCAGCAGTTCCGATGATGGGGTTGGCTACACCTTC. It translates to CASSSDDGVGYTF.

CDR3: CASQKTGLGYGYTF. CDR3 coding DNA: TGTGCCAGTCAAAAGACAGGGTTGGGCTATGGCTACACCTTC. The rearrangement joins TRBV2 to TRBJ1-2, with TRBD1 matching over 7 bases. Germline values: CDR1 SNHLY, CDR2 FYNNEI. V dropped 9 bases and J dropped 4; count of bases not matched to a gene: 11. The CDR3 extends over 14 amino acids.

This clonotype was seen only a few times. The CDR3: CSARSSGANVLTF. The CDR3, as DNA: TGCAGTGCTCGAAGCTCTGGGGCCAACGTCCTGACTTTC. The gene calls are TRBV20-1 and TRBJ2-6; D gene uncertain. Trimming stripped 5 bases from V and 0 bases from J, with 5 bases between. The CDR3 is 13 residues long. Germline V CDR1 and CDR2: DFQATT, SNEGSKA (reference sequence).

This clonotype was picked up a small number of times. The chain combines TRBV7-9 with TRBJ2-5, with no clear D. This CDR3 has 13 amino acids. Trimming took 1 base from V and 9 from J, leaving 12 bases between them. The germline CDR1 and CDR2 sequences are SEHNR and FQNEAQ (reference sequence). For the CDR3, the DNA is TGTGCCAGCAGCTTAGAACAGCCCGCGGCCCAGTACTTC. Translated: CASSLEQPAAQYF.

The V call is TRBV11-2, the J call TRBJ2-3, with 13 bases matching TRBD2. The CDR3 is 16 amino acids. CDR1 and CDR2 (germline): SGHAT, FQNNGV. Trimming took 5 bases from V and 4 from J; bases not matched to a gene: 6. The CDR3 region is CASSAQLAGGPDTQYF. Written as DNA, the CDR3 is TGTGCCAGCAGCGCCCAACTAGCGGGAGGGCCAGATACGCAGTATTTT.